These 5 T cell receptor beta chains originate from one sample sequenced in a study of response to subunit inactivated influenza vaccine (dated by TCRdb to the late 2010s). Library creation used RT-PCR. Sequencing was carried out with an Illumina HiSeq 2500. The public reads were reanalyzed by TCRdb: fastp trimming at Q25, MiXCR alignment, in-frame beta chains only. Identical CDR3 proteins give one entry, which carries the most common genes and DNA. The sample table records around 850,000 distinct CDR3 sequences; less than 20% of these occur just once. Approximately 11% of the sample lies in the top ten. The sample in question was PBMCs from blood, obtained more than 4 days after vaccination. All receptors derive from a man aged 50 or older who received an inactivated influenza vaccine. Donor details come from another sample of the same person, matched by shared clones.

CDR3 region: CSVERGGIDTQYF. In nucleotides, the CDR3 is TGCAGCGTTGAACGGGGGGGGATTGATACGCAGTATTTT. The rearrangement joins TRBV29-1 to TRBJ2-3; 8 bases are a match to TRBD2. This CDR3 is built from 13 residues. The germline gives CDR1 SQVTM, CDR2 ANQGSEA. The V and J ends lost 2 bases and 6 bases, in that order; junction bases with no gene match: 4.

This clonotype was seen repeatedly, ten times or more. This chain uses TRBV2 with TRBJ2-3; D not resolved. The CDR3 loop spans 16 amino acids. The germline CDR1 and CDR2 sequences are SNHLY and FYNNEI. The ends were cut back, 8 bases at V and 0 bases at J, with 18 bases in the middle. The CDR3, as DNA: TGTGCCAGCGGTACTCACATCGAGGCTAGCACAGATACGCAGTATTTT. Translated, it gives CASGTHIEASTDTQYF.

This clonotype was detected a few times. V usage is TRBV7-2 and J usage is TRBJ1-2; D unresolved. The germline V gene has CDR1 SGHTA and CDR2 FQGNSA. With 2 bases removed from V and 3 bases from J, the gap between germline ends came to 7 bases. This CDR3 contains 13 residues. The CDR3 DNA reads as TGTGCCAGCAGCTTATTAACAGACTATGGCTACACCTTC. Translating it yields CASSLLTDYGYTF.

In this sample, this clonotype turned up a few times. This sequence joins TRBV29-1 and TRBJ2-7, with D perhaps TRBD1 (6 bases). Germline V gene lookup returns CDR1 SQVTM and CDR2 ANQGSEA. The ends were cut back, 8 bases at V and 5 bases at J, with 19 bases in the middle. The CDR3 sequence is 13 residues long. The CDR3 loop reads CSFPGGRENEQYF. The CDR3 DNA reads as TGCAGCTTCCCTGGGGGCAGGGAGAACGAGCAGTACTTC.

This clonotype occurred a few times. J is TRBJ2-1 and V is TRBV5-5, with TRBD2 matching 11 bases. The CDR3 consists of 16 residues. V shed 3 bases, J shed 2 bases, and the junction held 4 bases outside the gene matches. Germline CDR1 reads SGHKS; CDR2 reads YYEKEE (reference sequence). CDR3 bases: TGTGCCAGCAGCTACCTAGCGGGGGGAGCCTACAATGAGCAGTTCTTC. Encoded protein: CASSYLAGGAYNEQFF.